The present T cell receptor beta chain was sequenced within a study of blood T cells in healthy people across ages. As to this clonotype: Its target is unknown. It may be a read error: a sequence one base away is much more abundant.

A sample-barcoded 5' primer and a J-beta primer mix were used in a second PCR of roughly 7 to 11 cycles. Each CDR3 protein gets one entry after TCRdb re-called the 5' RACE reads with MiXCR. The sample has 780,000 or so distinct CDR3 sequences; more than 50% are singletons. Extractions gave at least 5.5 micrograms of total RNA per sample. General study points: Unknown donor CMV status possibly confounded expanded clonotype changes.

This clonotype was obtained from a man aged 35 to 55 in good health. The sequenced sample consisted of blood.

CDR3: CAGSEGQGRGQTQYF. CDR3 coding DNA: TGTGCCGGCAGTGAAGGACAGGGCCGGGGACAGACCCAGTACTTC. J is TRBJ2-4 and V is TRBV25-1; TRBD1 agrees at 8 bases. The J call is in doubt because the DNA end fits TRBJ2-5 better. The CDR3 is made up of 15 amino acids. Germline V gives CDR1 MGHDK, CDR2 SYGVNS.